The text below deals with one TCR beta chain. V lost 3 bases and J 6 bases, leaving 9 bases between the germline ends. The V gene's germline CDR1 is SNHLY and CDR2 FYNNEI. This CDR3 region has 13 residues. The sample originates from a study of control samples from healthy donors and cancer patients. Measured with immunoSEQ multiplex PCR; TCRdb has only the in-frame clones, and not every one. The sample includes about 92,000 clones, roughly 86% of them seen just once. The sequencing input was blood. The source is an older woman in good health. The rearrangement uses TRBV2 and TRBJ1-5; D unclear. The CDR3 nucleotides are TGTGCCAGCAGTGACAATCCGCCTCAGCCCCAGCATTTT. Residues: CASSDNPPQPQHF.